This T cell receptor beta chain is from a study of blood T cell repertoires in COVID-19. Overall study: The study drew acute and convalescent COVID-19 samples from the United States, Italy and Spain.

The CDR3 has 12 amino acids. The germline V gene has CDR1 MNHEY and CDR2 SMNVEV (reference sequence). Data came from immunoSEQ multiplex PCR; TCRdb stores just in-frame clones and leaves some out. The table lists almost 35,000 clones, 80% of them singletons, with roughly 29% in the top ten. Sequencing input: peripheral blood. The chain is built from TRBV27 and TRBJ2-1; 7 positions match TRBD2. The origin of this receptor is a man older than 75 with acute or convalescent COVID-19. Written as DNA, the CDR3 is TGTGCAATCGGGACTACATACAATGAGCAGTTCTTC. Protein product: CAIGTTYNEQFF.